This T cell receptor (beta chain) is from a study of blood T cell repertoires in COVID-19. Across the study: Spain, Italy and the United States supplied samples that represented acute and convalescent COVID-19.

This clone was detected only a few times. Original methodology: Reference gene primer amplification in the assay estimated nucleated cell counts. The method was immunoSEQ multiplex PCR; TCRdb's version includes in-frame clones alone and lacks a portion of them. V, J and clone size are those of that table, while D and trimming were read from the DNA. Here the sample spans about 240,000 clones, 86% being singletons. The sequence was collected from a man in his 60s with acute or convalescent COVID-19. Sequencing input: peripheral blood.

CDR3 DNA sequence: TGTGCCAGCAGCTCCACAGGGGCTACTGAAGCTTTCTTT. Residues: CASSSTGATEAFF. This rearrangement joins TRBV11-2 to TRBJ1-1; 7 positions agree with TRBD1. The length of the CDR3 is 13 residues. J was trimmed by 5 bases and V by 4 bases; bases with no gene match: 4. CDR1 SGHAT and CDR2 FQNNGV come from the germline V gene.